This entry features one T cell receptor (beta chain) sequence. Its antigen is undetermined. At the DNA level, this CDR3 is encoded by other sequences in the same sample as well. Libraries were prepared by immunoSEQ multiplex PCR; TCRdb keeps only in-frame clonotypes and omits some of them. Of roughly 1 million clones in the sample, about 75% were seen once. These data belong to a study of shared clonotypes between healthy human individuals. Whole-study findings and limits: Apart from blood, nothing was sampled; tissue repertoires likely differ.

Naive CD4+ cells were CD45RA-selected; the remaining cells were memory. Trimming cost V 0 bases and J 3 bases, with 5 bases left between them. The germline gives CDR1 MNHEY, CDR2 SVGAGI. This CDR3 is built from 13 residues. Sample: memory CD4+ T cells sorted from blood. Subset denoted: CD45RA-negative fraction. The TCR originated in a man aged 18 to 29 in good health. The V call is TRBV6-5, the J call TRBJ1-2; possibly TRBD1 for D (5 bases). The CDR3 DNA reads TGTGCCAGCAGTTACTCGGGGGACTATGGCTACACCTTC. The encoded protein is CASSYSGDYGYTF.